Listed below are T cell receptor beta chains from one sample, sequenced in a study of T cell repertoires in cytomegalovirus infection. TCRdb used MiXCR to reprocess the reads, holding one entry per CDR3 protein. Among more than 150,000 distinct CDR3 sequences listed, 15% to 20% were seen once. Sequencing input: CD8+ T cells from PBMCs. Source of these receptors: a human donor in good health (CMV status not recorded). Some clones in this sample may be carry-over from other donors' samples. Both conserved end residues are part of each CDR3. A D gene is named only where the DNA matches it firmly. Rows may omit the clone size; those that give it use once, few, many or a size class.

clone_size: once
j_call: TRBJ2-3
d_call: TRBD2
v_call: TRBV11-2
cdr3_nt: TGTGCCAGCAGCCATCCGACTAGCGGGGGAGCAGATACGCAGTATTTT
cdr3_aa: CASSHPTSGGADTQYF

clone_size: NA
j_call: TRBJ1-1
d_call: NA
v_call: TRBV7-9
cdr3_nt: TGTGCCAGCAGCAGATGGACGGCGAACACTGAAGCTTTCTTT
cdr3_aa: CASSRWTANTEAFF

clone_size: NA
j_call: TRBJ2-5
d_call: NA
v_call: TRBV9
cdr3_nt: TGTGCCAGCAGCCCCGGGAGCGGGGAGACCCAGTACTTC
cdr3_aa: CASSPGSGETQYF

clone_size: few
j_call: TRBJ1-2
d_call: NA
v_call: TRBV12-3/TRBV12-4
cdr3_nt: TGTGCCAGCAGCCGAGGCTTGGAGGGCTACACCTTC
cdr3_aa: CASSRGLEGYTF

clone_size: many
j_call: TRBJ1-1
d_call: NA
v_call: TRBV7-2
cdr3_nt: TGTGCCAGCAGCTTATTGCCCCTTTTGAACACTGAAGCTTTCTTT
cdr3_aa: CASSLLPLLNTEAFF

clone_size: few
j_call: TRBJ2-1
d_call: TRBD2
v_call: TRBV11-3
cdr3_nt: TGTGCCAGCAGCTTACTAGCGGGAACCCTCAATGAGCAGTTCTTC
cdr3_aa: CASSLLAGTLNEQFF

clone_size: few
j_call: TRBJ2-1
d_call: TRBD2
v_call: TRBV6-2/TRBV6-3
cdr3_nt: TGTGCCAGCAGTTGGGCCCTGGGACTAGCGGGCGGAGACAATGAGCAGTTCTTC
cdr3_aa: CASSWALGLAGGDNEQFF

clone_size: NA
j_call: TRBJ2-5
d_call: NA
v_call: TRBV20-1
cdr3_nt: TGCAGTGAAGGTTATGCGACGATCGAGACCCAGTACTTC
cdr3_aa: CSEGYATIETQYF

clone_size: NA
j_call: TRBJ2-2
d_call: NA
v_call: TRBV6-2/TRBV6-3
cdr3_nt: TGTGCCAGCAGTTACGGGGATCCCGGGGAGCTGTTTTTT
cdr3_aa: CASSYGDPGELFF

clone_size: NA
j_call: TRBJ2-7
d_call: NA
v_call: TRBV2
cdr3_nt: TGTGCCAGCAGTGGGGAGGTAGGGAAGAACTACGAGCAGTACTTC
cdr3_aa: CASSGEVGKNYEQYF

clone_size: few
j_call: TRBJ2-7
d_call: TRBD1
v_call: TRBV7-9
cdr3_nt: TGTGCCAGCAGCGTCGACAGGGACGGGCAGTACTTC
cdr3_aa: CASSVDRDGQYF

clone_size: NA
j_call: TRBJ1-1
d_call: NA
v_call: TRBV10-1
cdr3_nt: TGCGCCAGCAGCATACTCGGGACACTCGTTTGCAAGAACACTGAAGCTTTCTTT
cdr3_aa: CASSILGTLVCKNTEAFF

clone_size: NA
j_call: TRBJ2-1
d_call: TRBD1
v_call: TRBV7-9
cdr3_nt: TGTGCCAGCAGCTTAGTGACAGGGCGGAATGAGCAGTTCTTC
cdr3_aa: CASSLVTGRNEQFF

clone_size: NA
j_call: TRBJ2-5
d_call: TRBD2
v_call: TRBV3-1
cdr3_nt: TGTGCCAGCAGCCGACGGACTAGCTCCAGGGAGACCCAGTACTTC
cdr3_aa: CASSRRTSSRETQYF

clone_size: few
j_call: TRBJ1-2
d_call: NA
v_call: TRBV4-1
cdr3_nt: TGTGCCAGCAGCCAGACGACAGGCTATGGCTACACCTTC
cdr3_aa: CASSQTTGYGYTF

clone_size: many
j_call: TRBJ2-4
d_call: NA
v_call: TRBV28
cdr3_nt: TGTGCCAGCAGTTTAGAGGTAGCGGAGAACATTCAGTACTTC
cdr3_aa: CASSLEVAENIQYF

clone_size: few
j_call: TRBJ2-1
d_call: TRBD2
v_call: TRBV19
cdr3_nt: TGTGCCAGTAGTATTGGACTAGCAAATGAGCAGTTCTTC
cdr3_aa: CASSIGLANEQFF

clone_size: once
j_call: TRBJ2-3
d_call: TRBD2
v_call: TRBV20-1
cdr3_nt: TGCAGTGCTAGAGATTTGGGACTAGCGCGGGTTGGAGATACGCAGTATTTT
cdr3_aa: CSARDLGLARVGDTQYF